This T cell receptor (beta chain) comes out of a study of regulatory T cells in long-lasting Graves disease. Looked up from germline, CDR1 is SGHTA and CDR2 is FQGNSA. The CDR3 is 14 amino acids. V shed 2 bases and J shed 5 bases, with 11 bases lying between them. Time point indicated: persistent/refractory GD, antithyroid drugs over 5 years with positive TRAb. Generation of the TCR library employed RNA extracted from PBMCs. TCR beta libraries were built with iRepertoire HTBI primers and Arm-PCR of CDR3 regions. TCRdb fed the multiplex PCR reads into MiXCR, producing one record per CDR3 protein. The data hold roughly 450,000 distinct CDR3 sequences, with about 20% observed a single time.

The origin of this receptor is a female donor with Graves disease. Sequenced here: peripheral blood mononuclear cells (PBMCs), sampled when the disease was refractory, from a patient treated with antithyroid drugs. This chain uses TRBV7-2 with TRBJ2-3; no clear D. Written as DNA, the CDR3 is TGTGCCAGCAGCTTACACCAGAATGGAGATACGCAGTATTTT. Protein product: CASSLHQNGDTQYF.